These 12 T cell receptor beta chains originate from one sample sequenced in a study of response to subunit inactivated influenza vaccine (dated by TCRdb to 2017 to 2018). Receptors were amplified or captured by RT-PCR. Instrument used: Illumina HiSeq 2500. The public sequencing data were trimmed at Q25 with fastp and processed into clonotypes with MiXCR by TCRdb, which kept only in-frame beta chains. Every distinct CDR3 protein forms one entry, paired with its most common genes and DNA. For this sample there are fewer than 800,000 distinct CDR3 sequences; about a sixth appear just once. Roughly 11% of the sample goes to the ten largest clones. This sample comprised PBMCs from blood, obtained 12 days after vaccination. These receptor sequences come from a man aged 45-60 years who received an inactivated influenza vaccine. Donor details come from another sample of the same person, matched by shared clones.

This sequence joins TRBV20-1 and TRBJ2-2; unclear D gene. Trimming left V 4 bases short and J 2 bases short, with 8 bases between. Germline V CDR1 and CDR2: DFQATT, SNEGSKA (reference sequence). This CDR3 contains 13 residues. CDR3 sequence (DNA): TGCAGTGCTATGGGCCCTAACACCGGGGAGCTGTTTTTT. This encodes CSAMGPNTGELFF.

V gene TRBV20-1 combines with J gene TRBJ2-3; tentatively, D is TRBD2 (6 bases). Trimming removed 3 bases at V and 1 base at J, with 11 bases between. In germline, CDR1 is DFQATT, CDR2 SNEGSKA (reference sequence). The CDR3 sequence is 14 residues long. CDR3 in amino acids: CSARLTSRTDTQYF. CDR3 in DNA: TGCAGTGCTAGGCTTACTAGCCGCACAGATACGCAGTATTTT.

This clonotype was counted between two and nine times. The V and J genes are TRBV7-9 and TRBJ2-1, with TRBD1 matching 8 bases. Losses at the gene ends were 8 bases for V and 10 bases for J; bases not matched to a gene: 10. This CDR3 contains 13 residues. Germline V gene data show CDR1 as SEHNR and CDR2 as FQNEAQ (reference sequence). CDR3 bases: TGTGCCAGCCGTGGCTTAACAGGGGGGGAGCAGTTCTTC. The encoded protein is CASRGLTGGEQFF. Using reference TRBV7-9 and TRBJ2-1 for the parts outside the CDR3, the full variable domain is DTGVSQNPRHKITKRGQNVTFRCDPISEHNRLYWYRQTLGQGPEFLTYFQNEAQLEKSRLLSDRFSAERPKGSFSTLEIQRTEQGDSAMYLCASRGLTGGEQFFGPGTRLTVL.

This sequence joins TRBV12-3 or TRBV12-4 and TRBJ1-4; 7 positions agree with TRBD1. This CDR3 has 14 residues. V trimming: 6 bases; J trimming: 7 bases; junction bases outside the gene matches: 8. The CDR3 reads CASRGGGDSEKLFF. The CDR3 DNA follows: TGTGCCAGCAGGGGAGGGGGCGATAGTGAAAAACTGTTTTTT.

The genes are TRBV20-1 and TRBJ2-5, with TRBD2 matching 9 bases. The CDR3 runs 15 residues. Germline-derived CDR1 and CDR2 are DFQATT and SNEGSKA (reference sequence). V lost 6 bases and J lost 0; bases outside the gene matches: 8. CDR3 protein: CSALVAGANQETQYF. Here the CDR3 DNA reads TGCAGTGCCCTGGTAGCGGGGGCGAACCAAGAGACCCAGTACTTC.

This clonotype was seen only a few times. The gene calls are TRBV20-1 and TRBJ2-5, with 9 bases aligning to TRBD2. The CDR3 length is 16 residues. Germline CDR1 reads DFQATT; CDR2 reads SNEGSKA (reference sequence). V gave up 3 bases and J gave up 1 base; unmatched junction bases: 9. The CDR3 loop reads CSARATSGGIQETQYF. The CDR3 nucleotides read TGCAGTGCTAGGGCGACTAGCGGCGGAATCCAAGAGACCCAGTACTTC.

The chain has TRBV4-1 and TRBJ1-4; 7 bases map to TRBD1. The CDR3 is 16 amino acids. V was pared by 3 bases and J by 4 bases, with 8 bases of the junction left unmatched. The germline V gene has CDR1 MGHRA and CDR2 YSYEKL. The CDR3 spells CASSQDPGQLNEKLFF. CDR3 DNA: TGCGCCAGCAGCCAGGACCCGGGACAGCTTAATGAAAAACTGTTTTTT.

This clonotype was observed a handful of times. The chain carries TRBV10-3 and TRBJ2-7; 7 bases match TRBD1. CDR1 ENHRY and CDR2 SYGVKD come from the germline V gene. The trim removed 3 bases at V and 5 bases at J, leaving 7 bases unmatched. The CDR3 sequence is 14 residues long. The CDR3 reads CAISDPGTEDEQYF. The DNA of the CDR3 is TGTGCCATCAGTGACCCTGGGACAGAGGACGAGCAGTACTTC.

The chain joins TRBV24-1 to TRBJ2-7, with TRBD2 matching over 12 bases. V lost 4 bases to trimming and J lost 2 bases; unmatched junction nucleotides: 11. CDR1 and CDR2 from the germline V gene are KGHDR and SFDVKD. The CDR3 runs 18 residues. The CDR3 DNA sequence: TGTGCCACCAGTGAAACCCCGGGACTAGCGGGCCTGACCTACGAGCAGTACTTC. It translates to CATSETPGLAGLTYEQYF.

CDR3 in DNA: TGCGCCAGCAGCAGGGACGGGGCTGCCTACGAGCAGTACTTC. Amino acid sequence: CASSRDGAAYEQYF. The J gene is TRBJ2-7, the V gene TRBV5-1; D may be TRBD1 or TRBD2 (5 bases each). The CDR3 contains 14 residues. V lost 4 bases and J lost 2, with 13 bases in between. Germline loops: CDR1 SGHRS, CDR2 YFSETQ.

The chain recombines TRBV11-2 with TRBJ2-7, with a weak D call TRBD1 (6 bases). CDR1 and CDR2 from the germline V gene are SGHAT and FQNNGV. Trimming left V 0 bases short and J 6 bases short, with 15 bases between. This CDR3 spans 15 amino acids. The CDR3 nucleotides read TGTGCCAGCAGCTTAGAGGGGGCGACCCTGGGCGAGCAGTACTTC. Translating gives CASSLEGATLGEQYF. Full variable domain (missing parts from reference TRBV11-2 and TRBJ2-7): EAGVAQSPRYKIIEKRQSVAFWCNPISGHATLYWYQQILGQGPKLLIQFQNNGVVDDSQLPKDRFSAERLKGVDSTLKIQPAKLEDSAVYLCASSLEGATLGEQYFGPGTRLTVT.

This clonotype was seen a few times. The chain is built from TRBV4-3 and TRBJ2-1, with TRBD1 matching over 8 bases. The V gene's germline CDR1 is LGHNA and CDR2 YSLEER. V shed 2 bases, J shed 4 bases, and the junction held 4 bases outside the gene matches. There are 15 residues in the CDR3. CDR3 loop: CASSQQGAAYNEQFF. CDR3 nucleotides: TGCGCCAGCAGCCAACAGGGGGCTGCTTACAATGAGCAGTTCTTC.